This is a list of T cell receptor beta chains from one sample in a study of cytomegalovirus exposure and HLA in healthy donors. Here immunoSEQ multiplex PCR was the method, and the copy in TCRdb shows in-frame clones only, minus some. The sample consists of about 140,000 clones, 78% of them appearing once. The sample was PBMCs. These TCRs come from a male donor in good health and CMV-seronegative. The CDR3 runs from the conserved cysteine through the conserved F or W. Fields, in order: V gene, D gene, J gene, CDR3 protein. D genes are given only for firm matches.

V: TRBV4-3; D: .; J: TRBJ1-1; CDR3: CASSQDRGVGDTEAFF
V: TRBV6-5; D: .; J: TRBJ1-1; CDR3: CASSYSSVTGHTEAFF
V: TRBV5-1; D: TRBD1; J: TRBJ2-7; CDR3: CASSPTGTDYEQYF
V: TRBV5-1; D: .; J: TRBJ2-5; CDR3: CASSLVGGLAETQYF
V: TRBV6-5; D: .; J: TRBJ1-6; CDR3: CASSNGGNNSPLHF
V: TRBV9; D: TRBD1; J: TRBJ1-1; CDR3: CASSVGIGQGDTEAFF
V: TRBV13; D: .; J: TRBJ2-2; CDR3: CASSPLGRGVDNTGELFF
V: TRBV9; D: TRBD1; J: TRBJ1-5; CDR3: CASSGQGQGYQPQHF
V: TRBV6-5; D: TRBD1; J: TRBJ2-7; CDR3: CASGRDRETYEQYF
V: TRBV6-6; D: .; J: TRBJ1-1; CDR3: CASSYYTGAEAFF
V: TRBV6-4; D: TRBD2; J: TRBJ2-3; CDR3: CASSDTSGGADTQYF
V: TRBV30; D: .; J: TRBJ2-1; CDR3: CAWSVGGNQFF
V: TRBV5-4; D: TRBD1; J: TRBJ2-2; CDR3: CASSYGQVTFFGELFF
V: TRBV5-1; D: TRBD1; J: TRBJ1-5; CDR3: CASSAGTGGNQPQHF
V: TRBV6-6; D: TRBD1; J: TRBJ2-1; CDR3: CASRQGLDEQFF
V: TRBV30; D: .; J: TRBJ1-5; CDR3: CAWSRSSNQPQHF
V: TRBV6-5; D: TRBD2; J: TRBJ2-7; CDR3: CASSRGAGALREQYF
V: TRBV6-6; D: .; J: TRBJ2-7; CDR3: CASSPVRGGFSYEQYF
V: TRBV5-4; D: .; J: TRBJ2-6; CDR3: CASSSEMGANVLTF
V: TRBV4-1; D: TRBD1; J: TRBJ1-1; CDR3: CASSHRQGTEAFF
V: TRBV4-1; D: .; J: TRBJ2-6; CDR3: CASSQDREQGWANVLTF
V: TRBV30; D: .; J: TRBJ2-2; CDR3: CAWSPGNTGELFF
V: TRBV12-5; D: .; J: TRBJ1-2; CDR3: CASGGDFMVGGYTF
V: TRBV14; D: TRBD1; J: TRBJ1-1; CDR3: CASSRTGGAGTEAFF
V: TRBV9; D: TRBD2; J: TRBJ2-7; CDR3: CASSGGLAEHTYEQYF
V: TRBV4-1; D: .; J: TRBJ1-2; CDR3: CASSPPQGNYGYTF
V: TRBV29-1; D: .; J: TRBJ2-7; CDR3: CSVEGDSTYEQYF